A selection of T cell receptor beta chains follows, all from one sample in a study of regulatory T cells in long-lasting Graves disease. TCRdb fed the multiplex PCR reads into MiXCR, producing one record per CDR3 protein. The table shows a few hundred thousand distinct CDR3 sequences, with approximately 25% occurring only once. The material was peripheral blood mononuclear cells (PBMCs), obtained when the disease was refractory, from a patient treated with antithyroid drugs. Receptor source: a woman aged 40 to 49 with Graves disease. CDR3s include the opening cysteine and the closing phenylalanine or tryptophan. A D gene is named only where the DNA matches it firmly. Clone size is stated in some rows and not others, as once, few, many or a class when expanded.

j_call: TRBJ2-7; v_call: TRBV11-2; clone_size: many; d_call: .; cdr3_aa: CASSSTGTPYEQYF; cdr3_nt: TGTGCCAGCAGCTCCACAGGTACTCCCTACGAGCAGTACTTC
j_call: TRBJ1-2; v_call: TRBV29-1; clone_size: many; d_call: .; cdr3_aa: CSVVSENSLGYTF; cdr3_nt: TGCAGCGTTGTTAGCGAGAATTCGCTTGGCTACACCTTC
j_call: TRBJ1-5; v_call: TRBV9; clone_size: .; d_call: TRBD1; cdr3_aa: CASSVEGAHNQPQHF; cdr3_nt: TGTGCCAGCAGCGTAGAGGGGGCCCACAATCAGCCCCAGCATTTT
j_call: TRBJ2-2; v_call: TRBV29-1; clone_size: .; d_call: .; cdr3_aa: CSVEWGGARSNTGELFF; cdr3_nt: TGCAGCGTTGAGTGGGGGGGGGCGCGATCGAACACCGGGGAGCTGTTTTTT
j_call: TRBJ1-2; v_call: TRBV28; clone_size: many; d_call: TRBD1; cdr3_aa: CASSYATPGQGGGYTF; cdr3_nt: TGTGCCAGCAGTTATGCCACTCCCGGACAGGGTGGCGGCTACACCTTC
j_call: TRBJ2-7; v_call: TRBV13; clone_size: few; d_call: TRBD2; cdr3_aa: CASSPGLAHYEQYF; cdr3_nt: TGTGCCAGCAGCCCCGGACTAGCCCACTACGAGCAGTACTTC
j_call: TRBJ2-3; v_call: TRBV4-1; clone_size: .; d_call: .; cdr3_aa: CASSQDWGNADTQYF; cdr3_nt: TGCGCCAGCAGCCAAGATTGGGGGAATGCAGATACGCAGTATTTT
j_call: TRBJ2-7; v_call: TRBV5-1; clone_size: .; d_call: TRBD1; cdr3_aa: CASSLEGTGAYEQYF; cdr3_nt: TGCGCCAGCAGCTTAGAAGGGACAGGGGCCTACGAGCAGTACTTC
j_call: TRBJ1-1; v_call: TRBV2; clone_size: many; d_call: .; cdr3_aa: CASRAKELGGTEAFF; cdr3_nt: TGTGCCAGCAGGGCGAAGGAATTGGGGGGCACTGAAGCTTTCTTT
j_call: TRBJ1-5; v_call: TRBV3-1; clone_size: many; d_call: .; cdr3_aa: CASSQGGGDLNQPQHF; cdr3_nt: TGTGCCAGCAGCCAAGGAGGAGGGGATCTCAATCAGCCCCAGCATTTT
j_call: TRBJ2-5; v_call: TRBV20-1; clone_size: few; d_call: .; cdr3_aa: CSARDLEGAEETQYF; cdr3_nt: TGCAGTGCTAGAGATTTGGAGGGCGCCGAAGAGACCCAGTACTTC
j_call: TRBJ2-1; v_call: TRBV7-9; clone_size: few; d_call: .; cdr3_aa: CASSVRQVEQFF; cdr3_nt: TGTGCCAGCAGCGTGAGACAGGTCGAGCAGTTCTTC
j_call: TRBJ1-1; v_call: TRBV5-1; clone_size: .; d_call: .; cdr3_aa: CASSWTKGLDTEAFF; cdr3_nt: TGCGCCAGCAGCTGGACAAAAGGTTTGGACACTGAAGCTTTCTTT
j_call: TRBJ2-7; v_call: TRBV29-1; clone_size: many; d_call: .; cdr3_aa: CSVMGLGTDYYEQYF; cdr3_nt: TGCAGCGTCATGGGACTAGGGACAGATTACTACGAGCAGTACTTC
j_call: TRBJ1-5; v_call: TRBV2; clone_size: many; d_call: .; cdr3_aa: CASSDTLIGNQPQHF; cdr3_nt: TGTGCCAGCAGCGACACCCTAATAGGCAATCAGCCCCAGCATTTT
j_call: TRBJ2-7; v_call: TRBV7-6; clone_size: .; d_call: TRBD1; cdr3_aa: CASSPYGTGGEQYF; cdr3_nt: TGTGCCAGCAGCCCTTATGGGACAGGGGGAGAGCAGTACTTC
j_call: TRBJ2-5; v_call: TRBV24-1; clone_size: many; d_call: TRBD1; cdr3_aa: CATSDVDRGWETQYF; cdr3_nt: TGTGCCACCAGTGATGTTGACAGGGGCTGGGAGACCCAGTACTTC
j_call: TRBJ2-3; v_call: TRBV6-1; clone_size: .; d_call: TRBD2; cdr3_aa: CASSPHGTSGRECTDTQYF; cdr3_nt: TGTGCCAGCAGTCCTCATGGGACTAGCGGGAGGGAGTGCACAGATACGCAGTATTTT
j_call: TRBJ1-4; v_call: TRBV28; clone_size: .; d_call: .; cdr3_aa: CASTFWGGDEKLFF; cdr3_nt: TGTGCCAGCACCTTTTGGGGGGGGGATGAAAAACTGTTTTTT
j_call: TRBJ2-3; v_call: TRBV28; clone_size: .; d_call: .; cdr3_aa: CASSLLADTQYF; cdr3_nt: TGTGCCAGCAGTTTGCTAGCGGATACGCAGTATTTT
j_call: TRBJ2-5; v_call: TRBV14; clone_size: few; d_call: TRBD2; cdr3_aa: CASSLAKRDWETQYF; cdr3_nt: TGTGCCAGCAGCCTAGCGAAGCGGGATTGGGAGACCCAGTACTTC
j_call: TRBJ2-1; v_call: TRBV6-2/TRBV6-3; clone_size: .; d_call: .; cdr3_aa: CASSYPPLSSYNEQFF; cdr3_nt: TGTGCCAGCAGTTATCCTCCTCTCAGCTCCTACAATGAGCAGTTCTTC
j_call: TRBJ2-7; v_call: TRBV28; clone_size: .; d_call: TRBD1; cdr3_aa: CASSRWTGDEQYF; cdr3_nt: TGTGCCAGCAGTAGATGGACAGGGGACGAGCAGTACTTC
j_call: TRBJ1-5; v_call: TRBV7-8; clone_size: many; d_call: TRBD1; cdr3_aa: CASSFDRENQPQHF; cdr3_nt: TGTGCCAGCAGCTTCGACAGGGAGAATCAGCCCCAGCATTTT
j_call: TRBJ1-3; v_call: TRBV11-2; clone_size: .; d_call: .; cdr3_aa: CASSLVGGPSGNTIYF; cdr3_nt: TGTGCCAGCAGCTTAGTTGGGGGGCCCTCTGGAAACACCATATATTTT
j_call: TRBJ2-2; v_call: TRBV30; clone_size: .; d_call: .; cdr3_aa: CAWRLSGELFF; cdr3_nt: TGTGCCTGGAGACTCTCCGGGGAGCTGTTTTTT
j_call: TRBJ1-1; v_call: TRBV10-1; clone_size: .; d_call: .; cdr3_aa: CASSVGATEAFF; cdr3_nt: TGCGCCAGCAGTGTGGGGGCCACTGAAGCTTTCTTT
j_call: TRBJ2-7; v_call: TRBV28; clone_size: many; d_call: TRBD2; cdr3_aa: CASSYSGTGSYEQYF; cdr3_nt: TGTGCCAGCAGTTATAGCGGGACTGGCTCCTACGAGCAGTACTTC
j_call: TRBJ1-2; v_call: TRBV2; clone_size: many; d_call: .; cdr3_aa: CASSWARASGVLSNYGYTF; cdr3_nt: TGTGCCAGCAGTTGGGCGAGGGCGAGTGGGGTTCTTTCTAACTATGGCTACACCTTC
j_call: TRBJ1-6; v_call: TRBV20-1; clone_size: few; d_call: .; cdr3_aa: CSARSSAGDNSPLHF; cdr3_nt: TGCAGTGCTAGGTCTTCGGCAGGGGACAATTCACCCCTCCACTTT
j_call: TRBJ2-7; v_call: TRBV5-4; clone_size: few; d_call: .; cdr3_aa: CASSSGYGAGANYEQYF; cdr3_nt: TGTGCCAGCAGCTCCGGTTATGGTGCGGGGGCCAACTACGAGCAGTACTTC
j_call: TRBJ1-5; v_call: TRBV19; clone_size: .; d_call: .; cdr3_aa: CAGSHNPGYQPQHF; cdr3_nt: TGTGCCGGTAGTCACAACCCAGGGTATCAGCCCCAGCATTTT
j_call: TRBJ2-1; v_call: TRBV2; clone_size: .; d_call: TRBD2; cdr3_aa: CASSGVAGLVSYNEQFF; cdr3_nt: TGTGCCAGCAGTGGTGTTGCGGGACTAGTTTCCTACAATGAGCAGTTCTTC
j_call: TRBJ2-5; v_call: TRBV15; clone_size: few; d_call: .; cdr3_aa: CATSRDLSLAETQYF; cdr3_nt: TGTGCCACCAGCAGAGATCTTTCCCTAGCGGAGACCCAGTACTTC
j_call: TRBJ2-5; v_call: TRBV18; clone_size: .; d_call: TRBD1; cdr3_aa: CASFRDSQETQYF; cdr3_nt: TGTGCCAGCTTCCGGGACAGTCAAGAGACCCAGTACTTC
j_call: TRBJ1-4; v_call: TRBV20-1; clone_size: .; d_call: TRBD1; cdr3_aa: CSARDRGRTNEKLFF; cdr3_nt: TGCAGTGCTAGGGACAGGGGAAGGACTAATGAAAAACTGTTTTTT
j_call: TRBJ2-7; v_call: TRBV2; clone_size: many; d_call: .; cdr3_aa: CASSGLTKVSSYEQYF; cdr3_nt: TGTGCCAGCAGTGGGCTAACTAAGGTCAGCTCCTACGAGCAGTACTTC
j_call: TRBJ2-5; v_call: TRBV11-2; clone_size: .; d_call: TRBD1; cdr3_aa: CASSSGQVRETQYF; cdr3_nt: TGTGCCAGCAGCTCAGGACAGGTCCGAGAGACCCAGTACTTC
j_call: TRBJ2-7; v_call: TRBV18; clone_size: few; d_call: TRBD2; cdr3_aa: CASSLSGSRTYEQYF; cdr3_nt: TGTGCCAGCTCCCTCAGCGGGAGCCGAACCTACGAGCAGTACTTC
j_call: TRBJ1-5; v_call: TRBV2; clone_size: many; d_call: TRBD1; cdr3_aa: CASSDRWSTGGQPQHF; cdr3_nt: TGTGCCAGCAGTGATAGGTGGTCTACAGGGGGTCAGCCCCAGCATTTT
j_call: TRBJ1-3; v_call: TRBV5-1; clone_size: .; d_call: .; cdr3_aa: CASSLVSGRIVPGNTIYF; cdr3_nt: TGCGCCAGCAGCTTGGTTTCAGGGCGTATCGTCCCTGGAAACACCATATATTTT
j_call: TRBJ1-1; v_call: TRBV12-3/TRBV12-4; clone_size: many; d_call: .; cdr3_aa: CASSPTLGTEAFF; cdr3_nt: TGTGCCAGCAGTCCCACCCTTGGCACTGAAGCTTTCTTT
j_call: TRBJ2-6; v_call: TRBV6-1; clone_size: many; d_call: .; cdr3_aa: CASSQGAGANVLTF; cdr3_nt: TGTGCCAGCAGCCAGGGTGCTGGGGCCAACGTCCTGACTTTC
j_call: TRBJ2-7; v_call: TRBV7-9; clone_size: few; d_call: .; cdr3_aa: CASSLDLLMTYEQYF; cdr3_nt: TGTGCCAGCAGCTTAGATCTGCTTATGACCTACGAGCAGTACTTC
j_call: TRBJ1-2; v_call: TRBV27; clone_size: many; d_call: .; cdr3_aa: CASLPSYSNYGYTF; cdr3_nt: TGTGCCAGCCTACCTAGCTACTCTAACTATGGCTACACCTTC
j_call: TRBJ2-7; v_call: TRBV15; clone_size: few; d_call: TRBD1; cdr3_aa: CATSPGQGHEQYF; cdr3_nt: TGTGCCACAAGCCCGGGACAGGGGCACGAGCAGTACTTC
j_call: TRBJ1-4; v_call: TRBV7-3; clone_size: .; d_call: TRBD1; cdr3_aa: CASSEGGTDEKLFF; cdr3_nt: TGTGCCAGCAGTGAAGGCGGGACAGATGAAAAACTGTTTTTT
j_call: TRBJ2-1; v_call: TRBV11-2; clone_size: .; d_call: .; cdr3_aa: CASRQTLFEQFF; cdr3_nt: TGTGCCAGCAGACAGACCCTATTCGAGCAGTTCTTC
j_call: TRBJ1-6; v_call: TRBV7-2; clone_size: few; d_call: .; cdr3_aa: CASSPWGRTNSPLHF; cdr3_nt: TGTGCCAGCAGCCCCTGGGGCAGGACTAATTCACCCCTCCACTTT
j_call: TRBJ2-1; v_call: TRBV7-9; clone_size: .; d_call: .; cdr3_aa: CASRTPPDEQFF; cdr3_nt: TGTGCCAGCAGGACCCCCCCCGATGAGCAGTTCTTC
j_call: TRBJ2-7; v_call: TRBV3-1; clone_size: .; d_call: TRBD2; cdr3_aa: CASSHGLAGVHEQYF; cdr3_nt: TGTGCCAGCAGCCACGGACTAGCGGGAGTACACGAGCAGTACTTC
j_call: TRBJ1-5; v_call: TRBV28; clone_size: many; d_call: .; cdr3_aa: CASSPPRDQPQHF; cdr3_nt: TGTGCCAGCAGTCCACCCAGGGATCAGCCCCAGCATTTT
j_call: TRBJ2-7; v_call: TRBV5-5; clone_size: many; d_call: .; cdr3_aa: CASSLDPAWDYEQYF; cdr3_nt: TGTGCCAGCAGCTTGGATCCGGCTTGGGACTACGAGCAGTACTTC
j_call: TRBJ2-2; v_call: TRBV6-5; clone_size: many; d_call: .; cdr3_aa: CASSWGISGADLNTGELFF; cdr3_nt: TGTGCCAGCAGTTGGGGGATTAGTGGAGCGGACCTTAACACCGGGGAGCTGTTTTTT
j_call: TRBJ1-6; v_call: TRBV6-2/TRBV6-3; clone_size: many; d_call: .; cdr3_aa: CASSYKAQGNSPLHF; cdr3_nt: TGTGCCAGCAGTTACAAGGCCCAGGGCAATTCACCCCTCCACTTT